The T cell receptor beta chain described here comes from a study of CD8+ T cells in alopecia areata. Treatment described: oral pan-JAK inhibitor, 5-10 mg twice daily. Germline V gene sequence: CDR1 MNHNY, CDR2 SVGAGI (reference sequence). This CDR3 contains 14 residues. The V end was cut by 7 bases, the J end by 8 bases, with 15 bases between. cDNA serving as the sequencing template came from extracted, reverse transcribed RNA. Using immunoSEQ multiplex PCR, the repertoire was profiled, and TCRdb retains in-frame clones only, with some absent. The table includes about 110,000 clones, around three fifths detected once.

This TCR was sampled from a human donor with alopecia areata. Source: CD8+ T cells sorted from blood, taken at week 24, from a patient treated with tofacitinib. This chain connects TRBV6-6 to TRBJ1-6; possibly TRBD1 for D (5 bases). The CDR3 DNA follows: TGTGCCAGCACCAGGACATTTGCCGATTCACCCCTCCACTTT. Protein sequence: CASTRTFADSPLHF.